Sequencing of this T cell receptor beta chain was carried out in a study of T cell repertoires in cytomegalovirus infection. At the level of the study: Public TCR beta signatures provided an indication of both CMV infection and a matching HLA type. Study outcomes and limitations: The cumulative frequency of public TCR beta families distinguished individuals who carried CMV together with the relevant HLA. CMV-specific TCR beta clonotypes restricted by HLA-C dominated the ex vivo response.

The CDR3 runs to 12 residues. V shed 6 bases and J shed 12 bases, with 15 bases lying between them. Germline CDR1 and CDR2: MNHEY and SVGEGT. Comments on this clonotype: Its matching antigen is unknown.

TCRdb recomputed calls from the reads with MiXCR, one row per CDR3 protein. Among around 550,000 distinct CDR3 sequences listed, about 26% were seen once. The sample taken for sequencing was PBMCs. This chain links TRBV6-2 or TRBV6-3 with TRBJ2-1, with D unclear. The clonotype comes from a human donor in good health (CMV status not recorded). Some clones in this sample may be carry-over from other donors' samples. As DNA, the CDR3 is TGTGCCAGCAGCCGCATTGAGTATGGGCAGTTCTTC. The encoded protein is CASSRIEYGQFF.